This record covers a single T cell receptor beta chain. Sample-barcoded 5' priming and a J-beta primer mix drove a second PCR of roughly 7 to 11 cycles. One entry per CDR3 protein results from TCRdb running MiXCR on the 5' RACE reads. The table lists some 710,000 distinct CDR3 sequences, 46% of them singletons. The data belong to a study of blood T cells in healthy people across ages. Trimming at V came to 3 bases and at J to 1 base, leaving 0 bases not matched to a gene. This CDR3 region has 15 residues. CDR1 and CDR2 (germline): PRHDT, FYEKMQ (reference sequence). This sequence joins TRBV13 and TRBJ2-2, with 9 bases aligning to TRBD2. Sequencing input: blood. This clonotype was obtained from an older man in good health. The chain's CDR3 is CASSFSGRNTGELFF. CDR3 nucleotides: TGTGCCAGCAGCTTTAGCGGGAGGAACACCGGGGAGCTGTTTTTT.